This TCR beta chain originates from a study of blood T cell repertoires in COVID-19. Study summary: Sites across the United States, Italy and Spain contributed samples from acute and convalescent COVID-19.

Per the study methods: Reference gene primer amplification gave estimated nucleated cell counts. The repertoire was sequenced with immunoSEQ multiplex PCR; TCRdb's copy has only in-frame clones and lacks some. V and J calls and clone size follow that table, whereas D and trimming were derived from the DNA. The sample contains a few hundred thousand clones, about 87% of which appear only once. Germline loops: CDR1 MDHEN, CDR2 SYDVKM. The V segment lost 4 bases and the J segment 9 bases; nucleotides outside the gene matches: 9. The CDR3 runs 14 residues. Enrolment of Seattle patients took place during active infection, and they were followed longitudinally.

The receptor was derived from a woman between 65 and 79 years old with COVID-19, enrolled during active disease. The gene calls are TRBV28 and TRBJ1-5, with TRBD1 matching 7 bases. Sequencing used peripheral blood. The CDR3 loop reads CASSSAGGRWPQHF. As DNA, the CDR3 is TGTGCCAGCAGTTCCGCAGGGGGAAGATGGCCCCAGCATTTT.